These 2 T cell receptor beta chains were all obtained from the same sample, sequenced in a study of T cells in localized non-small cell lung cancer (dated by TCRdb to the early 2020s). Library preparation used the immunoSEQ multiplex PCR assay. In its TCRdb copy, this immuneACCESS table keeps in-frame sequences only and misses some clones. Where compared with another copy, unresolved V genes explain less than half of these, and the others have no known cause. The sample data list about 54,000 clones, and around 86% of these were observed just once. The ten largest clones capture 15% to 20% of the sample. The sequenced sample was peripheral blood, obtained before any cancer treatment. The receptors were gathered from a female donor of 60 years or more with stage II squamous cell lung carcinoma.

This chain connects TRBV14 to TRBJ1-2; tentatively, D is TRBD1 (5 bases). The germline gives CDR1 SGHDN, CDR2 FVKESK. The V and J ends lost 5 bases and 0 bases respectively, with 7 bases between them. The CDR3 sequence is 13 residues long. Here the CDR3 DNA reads TGTGCCAGCAGCTCGACAGCTAACTATGGCTACACCTTC. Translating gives CASSSTANYGYTF. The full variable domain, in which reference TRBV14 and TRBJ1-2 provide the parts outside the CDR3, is EAGVTQFPSHSVIEKGQTVTLRCDPISGHDNLYWYRRVMGKEIKFLLHFVKESKQDESGMPNNRFLAERTGGTYSTLKVQPAELEDSGVYFCASSSTANYGYTFGSGTRLTVV.

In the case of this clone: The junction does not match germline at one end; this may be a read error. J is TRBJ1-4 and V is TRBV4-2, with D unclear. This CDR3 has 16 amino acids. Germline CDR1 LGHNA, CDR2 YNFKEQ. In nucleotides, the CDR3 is TGTGCCAGCAGCCAGACCAACCTTGCAACTAATGAAAAACTGCTTTTT. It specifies CASSQTNLATNEKLLF.